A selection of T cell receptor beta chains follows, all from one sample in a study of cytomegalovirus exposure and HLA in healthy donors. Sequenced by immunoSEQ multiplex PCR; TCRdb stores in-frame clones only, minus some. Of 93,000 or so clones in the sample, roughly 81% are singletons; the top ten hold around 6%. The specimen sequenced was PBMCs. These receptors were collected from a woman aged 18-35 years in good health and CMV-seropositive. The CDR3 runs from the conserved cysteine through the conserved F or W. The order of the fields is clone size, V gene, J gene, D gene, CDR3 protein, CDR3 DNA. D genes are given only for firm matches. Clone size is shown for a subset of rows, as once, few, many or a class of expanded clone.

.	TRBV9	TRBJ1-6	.	CASSVEGGGGSPLHF	TGTGCCAGCAGCGTAGAGGGAGGGGGAGGTTCACCCCTCCACTTT
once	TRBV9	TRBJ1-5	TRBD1	CAGPIPGQGESGLPQHF	TGTGCCGGACCAATTCCGGGACAGGGCGAGAGTGGGTTGCCCCAGCATTTT
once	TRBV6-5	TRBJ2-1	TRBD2	CASTRLAGVHEQFF	TGTGCCAGCACCCGACTAGCGGGAGTCCATGAGCAGTTCTTC
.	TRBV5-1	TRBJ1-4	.	CASSLLPGANEKLFF	TGCGCCAGCAGCTTGTTGCCAGGGGCTAATGAAAAACTGTTTTTT
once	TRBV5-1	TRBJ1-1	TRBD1	CASRRQGAITEAFF	TGCGCCAGCAGACGACAGGGGGCGATTACTGAAGCTTTCTTT
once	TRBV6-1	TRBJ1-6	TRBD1	CASWGQGRNSPLHF	TGTGCCAGCTGGGGACAGGGAAGAAATTCACCCCTCCACTTT
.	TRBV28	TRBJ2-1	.	CASSLAGIREQFF	TGTGCCAGCAGTTTAGCAGGAATACGTGAGCAGTTCTTC
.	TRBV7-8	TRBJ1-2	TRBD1	CASSLANFCATGGCVF	TGTGCCAGCAGCTTAGCGAACTTTTGTGCGACAGGGGGTTGTGTCTTC
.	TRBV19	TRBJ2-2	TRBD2	CASSAGGRTGELFF	TGTGCCAGTAGTGCGGGGGGCCGCACCGGGGAGCTGTTTTTT
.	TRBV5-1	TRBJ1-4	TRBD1	CASSQRTGANNEKLFF	TGCGCCAGCAGCCAGAGGACAGGGGCTAATAATGAAAAACTGTTTTTT